This record looks at one TCR beta chain sequence and its context. These data originate in a study of blood T cell repertoires in COVID-19. The data were produced by immunoSEQ multiplex PCR, yet TCRdb's version contains in-frame clones alone and is incomplete. The repertoire holds 230,000 or so clones, with more than 85% as singletons. The sample comprised peripheral blood. This receptor was taken from a man aged 35 to 55 with active or convalescent COVID-19.

The chain's CDR3 is CASSPRRQETQYF. Written as DNA, the CDR3 is TGTGCCAGCAGCCCTAGGCGCCAAGAGACCCAGTACTTC. The gene calls are TRBV3-1 (or the pseudogene TRBV3-2) and TRBJ2-5; D call uncertain. V dropped 4 bases and J dropped 1 base, with 7 bases sitting between them. The germline V gene has CDR1 LGHDT and CDR2 YNNKEL (reference sequence). CDR3 length equals 13 residues.